A selection of T cell receptor beta chains follows, all from one sample in a study of OX40 agonist ivuxolimab in advanced cancers. Measured with immunoSEQ multiplex PCR; TCRdb has only the in-frame clones, and not every one. The sample lists about 55,000 clones; 86% were seen once. This specimen was CD4+ or CD8+ T cells sorted from blood, taken in a trial of the OX40 agonist ivuxolimab. The receptors were sampled from an adult with an advanced solid tumor such as melanoma, head and neck, liver or kidney cancer. Each CDR3 is given with its conserved first and last residue. Each record gives: D gene, clone size, V gene, CDR3 length, J gene, CDR3 protein, CDR3 DNA. A D gene is named only where the DNA matches it firmly. Only part of the rows carry a size: once, few, many, or a class if the clone is expanded.

d_gene: NA; abundance: once; v_gene: TRBV19; len: 12; j_gene: TRBJ1-2; CDR3aa: CATKDTSYGYTF; CDR3nt: TGTGCCACCAAAGACACCTCCTATGGCTACACCTTC
d_gene: NA; abundance: NA; v_gene: TRBV27; len: 13; j_gene: TRBJ1-1; CDR3aa: CASSLIRDTEAFF; CDR3nt: TGTGCCAGCAGTTTAATAAGGGACACTGAAGCTTTCTTT
d_gene: TRBD1; abundance: NA; v_gene: TRBV9; len: 12; j_gene: TRBJ1-2; CDR3aa: CASSEWTGGYTF; CDR3nt: TGTGCCAGCAGCGAGTGGACAGGAGGCTACACCTTC
d_gene: NA; abundance: NA; v_gene: TRBV7-9; len: 15; j_gene: TRBJ1-6; CDR3aa: CASSLTVLSNSPLHF; CDR3nt: TGTGCCAGCAGCTTAACGGTCCTCTCTAATTCACCCCTCCACTTT
d_gene: NA; abundance: NA; v_gene: TRBV2; len: 14; j_gene: TRBJ2-5; CDR3aa: CASSEVGMQETQYF; CDR3nt: TGTGCCAGCAGTGAGGTGGGGATGCAAGAGACCCAGTACTTC
d_gene: TRBD2; abundance: NA; v_gene: TRBV7-2; len: 15; j_gene: TRBJ2-3; CDR3aa: CASSFSGGRGDTQYF; CDR3nt: TGTGCCAGCAGCTTTAGCGGGGGCCGGGGAGATACGCAGTATTTT
d_gene: TRBD2; abundance: NA; v_gene: TRBV11-2; len: 15; j_gene: TRBJ2-3; CDR3aa: CASSPRAAGADTQYF; CDR3nt: TGTGCCAGCAGCCCCCGGGCGGCGGGGGCAGATACGCAGTATTTT
d_gene: NA; abundance: once; v_gene: TRBV10-3; len: 18; j_gene: TRBJ2-2; CDR3aa: CAISDNFFSSGETGELFF; CDR3nt: TGTGCCATCAGTGATAACTTTTTCTCTTCGGGGGAAACCGGGGAGCTGTTTTTT
d_gene: NA; abundance: NA; v_gene: TRBV9; len: 13; j_gene: TRBJ1-1; CDR3aa: CASSPLGGLETFF; CDR3nt: TGTGCCAGCAGCCCCCTGGGGGGTCTAGAGACTTTCTTT
d_gene: TRBD1; abundance: NA; v_gene: TRBV29-1; len: 13; j_gene: TRBJ2-7; CDR3aa: CSVDLTGGREQYF; CDR3nt: TGCAGCGTTGACTTGACAGGGGGCCGGGAGCAGTACTTC
d_gene: NA; abundance: NA; v_gene: TRBV4-3; len: 15; j_gene: TRBJ1-1; CDR3aa: CASSLQGGGDTEAFF; CDR3nt: TGCGCCAGCAGTCTACAGGGTGGTGGGGACACTGAAGCTTTCTTT
d_gene: NA; abundance: NA; v_gene: TRBV19; len: 15; j_gene: TRBJ1-5; CDR3aa: CASSIRELSNQPQHF; CDR3nt: TGTGCCAGTAGTATTAGGGAACTTAGCAATCAGCCCCAGCATTTT
d_gene: TRBD1; abundance: NA; v_gene: TRBV2; len: 17; j_gene: TRBJ1-2; CDR3aa: CASSEFLWDRDDYGYTF; CDR3nt: TGTGCCAGCAGTGAATTCTTATGGGACAGGGATGACTATGGCTACACCTTC
d_gene: NA; abundance: NA; v_gene: TRBV5-8; len: 20; j_gene: TRBJ1-6; CDR3aa: CASSSPGGTGTTSYNSPLHF; CDR3nt: TGTGCCAGCAGCTCCCCTGGGGGCACGGGGACGACCTCCTATAATTCACCCCTCCACTTT
d_gene: NA; abundance: NA; v_gene: TRBV11-1; len: 14; j_gene: TRBJ2-7; CDR3aa: CAGPGGVTAYEQYF; CDR3nt: TGTGCCGGACCGGGGGGCGTAACTGCCTACGAGCAGTACTTC
d_gene: NA; abundance: NA; v_gene: TRBV4-3; len: 15; j_gene: TRBJ1-5; CDR3aa: CASSHLVGFDQPQHF; CDR3nt: TGCGCCAGCAGCCATCTAGTGGGATTTGATCAGCCCCAGCATTTT
d_gene: NA; abundance: NA; v_gene: TRBV6-5; len: 11; j_gene: TRBJ2-7; CDR3aa: CASIRGLEQYF; CDR3nt: TGTGCCAGCATCCGAGGGCTCGAGCAGTACTTC
d_gene: NA; abundance: NA; v_gene: TRBV9; len: 14; j_gene: TRBJ2-3; CDR3aa: CASNEWGGPDTQYF; CDR3nt: TGTGCCAGCAATGAGTGGGGGGGGCCCGATACGCAGTATTTT
d_gene: NA; abundance: few; v_gene: TRBV7-3; len: 16; j_gene: TRBJ1-3; CDR3aa: CASSFPGGISGNTIYF; CDR3nt: TGTGCCAGCAGCTTCCCGGGGGGTATCTCTGGAAACACCATATATTTT
d_gene: NA; abundance: NA; v_gene: TRBV5-8; len: 17; j_gene: TRBJ2-2; CDR3aa: CASSLVSWDIGTGELFF; CDR3nt: TGTGCCAGCAGCTTGGTTTCTTGGGATATCGGCACCGGGGAGCTGTTTTTT
d_gene: NA; abundance: NA; v_gene: TRBV19; len: 15; j_gene: TRBJ1-4; CDR3aa: CASTYRVAISEKLFF; CDR3nt: TGTGCCAGTACCTATCGGGTGGCCATTTCTGAAAAACTGTTTTTT
d_gene: NA; abundance: NA; v_gene: TRBV15; len: 14; j_gene: TRBJ1-1; CDR3aa: CATSLGGMNTEAFF; CDR3nt: TGTGCCACCAGCCTCGGGGGAATGAACACTGAAGCTTTCTTT
d_gene: NA; abundance: NA; v_gene: TRBV5-1; len: 12; j_gene: TRBJ1-2; CDR3aa: CASSLENYGYTF; CDR3nt: TGCGCCAGCAGCTTGGAGAACTATGGCTACACCTTC
d_gene: NA; abundance: NA; v_gene: TRBV6-5; len: 12; j_gene: TRBJ2-3; CDR3aa: CASSRPPHTQYF; CDR3nt: TGTGCCAGCAGCCGACCCCCGCATACGCAGTATTTT
d_gene: NA; abundance: NA; v_gene: TRBV19; len: 11; j_gene: TRBJ1-3; CDR3aa: CASIWGNTIYF; CDR3nt: TGTGCCAGTATATGGGGAAACACCATATATTTT
d_gene: TRBD1; abundance: NA; v_gene: TRBV7-9; len: 14; j_gene: TRBJ1-1; CDR3aa: CASSPRTGPVAAFF; CDR3nt: TGTGCCAGCAGCCCCCGGACAGGGCCTGTAGCCGCTTTCTTT
d_gene: NA; abundance: NA; v_gene: TRBV7-9; len: 12; j_gene: TRBJ2-7; CDR3aa: CASSGSSYEQYF; CDR3nt: TGTGCCAGCAGCGGGAGCTCCTACGAGCAGTACTTC
d_gene: TRBD1; abundance: NA; v_gene: TRBV6-5; len: 15; j_gene: TRBJ1-2; CDR3aa: CASSHGTGANYGYTF; CDR3nt: TGTGCCAGCAGTCACGGGACAGGGGCGAACTATGGCTACACCTTC
d_gene: NA; abundance: once; v_gene: TRBV7-9; len: 15; j_gene: TRBJ1-6; CDR3aa: CASSLGRGLASPLHF; CDR3nt: TGTGCCAGCAGCTTAGGAAGGGGATTGGCTTCACCCCTCCACTTT
d_gene: TRBD1; abundance: NA; v_gene: TRBV7-6; len: 16; j_gene: TRBJ1-1; CDR3aa: CASSLKAGGGWTEAFF; CDR3nt: TGTGCCAGCAGCTTAAAGGCAGGGGGCGGATGGACTGAAGCTTTCTTT
d_gene: NA; abundance: NA; v_gene: TRBV19; len: 15; j_gene: TRBJ2-7; CDR3aa: CASSPRDRLEYEQYF; CDR3nt: TGTGCCAGTAGTCCTCGGGACCGCCTAGAATACGAGCAGTACTTC
d_gene: NA; abundance: NA; v_gene: TRBV9; len: 16; j_gene: TRBJ2-3; CDR3aa: CASSRPGGYITDTQYF; CDR3nt: TGTGCCAGCAGCCGTCCTGGGGGGTATATCACAGATACGCAGTATTTT
d_gene: TRBD2; abundance: NA; v_gene: TRBV11-3; len: 13; j_gene: TRBJ2-5; CDR3aa: CASSLASGATQYF; CDR3nt: TGTGCCAGCAGCTTAGCCAGCGGGGCGACCCAGTACTTC
d_gene: NA; abundance: NA; v_gene: TRBV6-7; len: 16; j_gene: TRBJ2-6; CDR3aa: CASSITLQSRANVLTF; CDR3nt: TGTGCCAGCAGTATAACTTTACAAAGTCGGGCCAACGTCCTGACTTTC
d_gene: NA; abundance: NA; v_gene: TRBV9; len: 14; j_gene: TRBJ2-3; CDR3aa: CASSVVGKSDTQYF; CDR3nt: TGTGCCAGCAGCGTAGTGGGGAAATCGGATACGCAGTATTTT
d_gene: TRBD2; abundance: NA; v_gene: TRBV15; len: 12; j_gene: TRBJ2-1; CDR3aa: CATSGLANEQFF; CDR3nt: TGTGCCACCAGCGGACTAGCTAATGAGCAGTTCTTC
d_gene: NA; abundance: NA; v_gene: TRBV6-5; len: 14; j_gene: TRBJ1-1; CDR3aa: CASSYGGLNTEAFF; CDR3nt: TGTGCCAGCAGTTACGGGGGGTTGAACACTGAAGCTTTCTTT
d_gene: TRBD2; abundance: NA; v_gene: TRBV4-2; len: 16; j_gene: TRBJ2-1; CDR3aa: CASSQDVRGRGNEQFF; CDR3nt: TGTGCCAGCAGCCAAGATGTTCGGGGGAGGGGCAATGAGCAGTTCTTC
d_gene: NA; abundance: NA; v_gene: TRBV6-1; len: 15; j_gene: TRBJ2-7; CDR3aa: CASSSTTGSSYEQYF; CDR3nt: TGTGCCAGCAGCTCAACGACAGGTAGCTCCTACGAGCAGTACTTC
d_gene: NA; abundance: medium-sized; v_gene: TRBV4-3; len: 15; j_gene: TRBJ1-2; CDR3aa: CASSRDQEWVYGYTF; CDR3nt: TGCGCCAGCAGCCGTGATCAGGAGTGGGTCTATGGCTACACCTTC
d_gene: NA; abundance: NA; v_gene: TRBV11-2; len: 14; j_gene: TRBJ1-4; CDR3aa: CASSLTGGGEKLFF; CDR3nt: TGTGCCAGCAGCTTAACTGGGGGAGGCGAAAAACTGTTTTTT
d_gene: NA; abundance: NA; v_gene: TRBV5-4; len: 14; j_gene: TRBJ2-7; CDR3aa: CASSSPQGTYEQYF; CDR3nt: TGTGCCAGCAGCTCACCACAGGGTACCTACGAGCAGTACTTC
d_gene: TRBD1; abundance: NA; v_gene: TRBV10-3; len: 17; j_gene: TRBJ2-1; CDR3aa: CAISEGSGTGHYNEQFF; CDR3nt: TGTGCCATCAGTGAAGGTTCCGGGACAGGGCACTACAATGAGCAGTTCTTC
d_gene: NA; abundance: NA; v_gene: TRBV11-2; len: 11; j_gene: TRBJ1-3; CDR3aa: CASGLENTIYF; CDR3nt: TGTGCCAGCGGTCTAGAAAACACCATATATTTT
d_gene: NA; abundance: NA; v_gene: TRBV2; len: 13; j_gene: TRBJ1-1; CDR3aa: CASSEGVNTEAFF; CDR3nt: TGTGCCAGCAGTGAGGGGGTGAACACTGAAGCTTTCTTT
d_gene: TRBD2; abundance: NA; v_gene: TRBV6-1; len: 14; j_gene: TRBJ2-7; CDR3aa: CASSGRGASYEQYF; CDR3nt: TGTGCCAGCAGCGGGCGGGGGGCCTCCTACGAGCAGTACTTC
d_gene: NA; abundance: NA; v_gene: TRBV6-5; len: 13; j_gene: TRBJ1-5; CDR3aa: CASSDNSNQPQHF; CDR3nt: TGTGCCAGCAGTGACAATAGCAATCAGCCCCAGCATTTT
d_gene: NA; abundance: NA; v_gene: TRBV7-9; len: 14; j_gene: TRBJ2-7; CDR3aa: CASTLGGTLYEQYF; CDR3nt: TGTGCCAGCACCCTTGGGGGGACCCTCTACGAGCAGTACTTC
d_gene: NA; abundance: once; v_gene: TRBV7-9; len: 16; j_gene: TRBJ2-7; CDR3aa: CASSPKNRAVGLEQYF; CDR3nt: TGTGCCAGCAGCCCAAAGAACAGAGCAGTCGGTCTCGAGCAGTACTTC
d_gene: TRBD1; abundance: NA; v_gene: TRBV28; len: 14; j_gene: TRBJ2-7; CDR3aa: CASSLRGQGYEQYF; CDR3nt: TGTGCCAGCAGTTTAAGGGGACAGGGATACGAGCAGTACTTC
d_gene: NA; abundance: NA; v_gene: TRBV13; len: 14; j_gene: TRBJ2-1; CDR3aa: CASSSSGDYNEQFF; CDR3nt: TGTGCCAGCAGCTCGAGTGGGGACTACAATGAGCAGTTCTTC